The 4 T cell receptor beta chains given below trace back to one sample, sequenced in a study of lymphopenia after photon versus proton radiotherapy. Clones were sequenced by immunoSEQ multiplex PCR, and TCRdb holds only the in-frame ones, with some missing. The profile shows some 44,000 clones, roughly four fifths of them singletons. Material: peripheral blood, obtained from a patient treated with proton-based radiotherapy. These receptors were collected from a woman aged 70-85 years with pancreatic cancer.

The gene calls are TRBV2 and TRBJ1-1; the match to TRBD1 covers 7 bases. From germline, CDR1 is SNHLY and CDR2 FYNNEI. The CDR3 totals 14 residues. The V gene end was trimmed by 6 bases and the J gene end by 6 bases; junction bases not matched to a gene: 10. In nucleotides, the CDR3 is TGTGCCAGCAGGATACAGGGGCCAGCGGCTGAAGCTTTCTTT. Translated: CASRIQGPAAEAFF.

The chain carries TRBV15 and TRBJ2-4; the match to TRBD2 covers 10 bases. The CDR3 has 18 amino acids. Germline CDR1 LNHNV, CDR2 YYDKDF (reference sequence). Losses at the gene ends were 5 bases for V and 0 bases for J; bases not matched to a gene: 10. The CDR3 protein is CATSQRTSGILAKNIQYF. The CDR3 DNA sequence: TGTGCCACCAGCCAAAGGACTAGCGGAATATTAGCCAAAAACATTCAGTACTTC.

This chain joins TRBV9 and TRBJ2-2, with a possible D match to TRBD1 (6 bases). V was clipped by 4 bases and J by 6 bases, with 22 bases between them. The CDR3 spans 17 residues. Germline V lookup: CDR1 SGDLS, CDR2 YYNGEE. CDR3 loop: CASSPRGTSVYSGELFF. The CDR3 nucleotides are TGTGCCAGCAGCCCAAGGGGGACCAGCGTTTATTCCGGGGAGCTGTTTTTT. Combining the CDR3 with reference TRBV9 and TRBJ2-2 gives the whole variable domain DSGVTQTPKHLITATGQRVTLRCSPRSGDLSVYWYQQSLDQGLQFLIQYYNGEERAKGNILERFSAQQFPDLHSELNLSSLELGDSALYFCASSPRGTSVYSGELFFGEGSRLTVL.

The chain recombines TRBV5-1 with TRBJ2-2; D unclear. The germline gives CDR1 SGHRS, CDR2 YFSETQ. Trimming took off 0 bases at V and 4 bases at J, with 4 bases between the two ends. CDR3 length equals 13 residues. The DNA of the CDR3 is TGCGCCAGCAGCTTGGCCGTCACCGGGGAGCTGTTTTTT. This encodes CASSLAVTGELFF.